This TCR beta chain was recorded in a study of blood T cell repertoires in COVID-19. Study information: Donors in the United States, Italy and Spain gave samples during acute or convalescent COVID-19.

As originally analysed: Estimation of nucleated cell counts was performed using reference gene primer amplification. Data came from immunoSEQ multiplex PCR; TCRdb stores just in-frame clones and leaves some out. V and J calls and clone size are those listed in that table; D and trimming were worked out from the DNA. The sample yields 200,000 or so clones, around 81% seen once. Recruited during active infection, patients (from Seattle) were subsequently followed longitudinally. The CDR3 consists of 14 residues. Germline V gene data show CDR1 as SEHNR and CDR2 as FQNEAQ (reference sequence). Trimming pared 3 bases from V and 3 bases from J, leaving 9 bases between.

The sequence derives from an elderly woman with COVID-19, enrolled during active disease. Sequencing input: peripheral blood. J is TRBJ2-1 and V is TRBV7-9, with D hard to call. CDR3 residues: CASSFPQDYNEQFF. As DNA, the CDR3 is TGTGCCAGCAGCTTCCCGCAGGACTACAATGAGCAGTTCTTC.